The source of this T cell receptor beta chain is a study of T cells expressing NK-cell markers. Study information: One of eight sequenced donors was HCMV-seronegative; the other seven were seropositive.

TCR beta libraries carry UMIs added by 5'RACE template switching. TCRdb re-analyzed the 5' RACE reads; it lists each CDR3 protein once, without DNA. There are roughly 390,000 distinct CDR3 sequences in the sample, with around 4.9% held by the top ten. The germline gives CDR1 SGHRS, CDR2 YFSETQ. The CDR3 spans 15 residues. The sequenced material came from blood T cells: a sorted CD56 or NKG2C T cell subset, CD4+ or CD8+ T cells, or bulk PBMC T cells (not recorded which). The rearrangement uses TRBV5-1 and TRBJ2-2. This sequence originates from a man between 18 and 69 years old in good health. The CDR3 protein is CASTVNAGPTGELFF.